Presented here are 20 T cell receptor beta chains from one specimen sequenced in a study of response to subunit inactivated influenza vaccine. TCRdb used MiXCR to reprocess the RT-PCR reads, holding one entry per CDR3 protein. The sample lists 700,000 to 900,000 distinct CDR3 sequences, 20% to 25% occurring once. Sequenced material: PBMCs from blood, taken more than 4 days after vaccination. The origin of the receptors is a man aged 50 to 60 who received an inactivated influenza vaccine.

CDR3 region: CASSIFRLSGNTIYF. The CDR3 DNA sequence: TGTGCCAGTAGTATCTTCAGACTCTCTGGAAACACCATATATTTT. The genes are TRBV19 and TRBJ1-3; D remains ambiguous. The V gene's germline CDR1 is LNHDA and CDR2 SQIVND (reference sequence). CDR3 length equals 15 residues. Trimming removed 3 bases at V and 0 bases at J, with 9 bases between.

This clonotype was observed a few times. CDR3 bases: TGTGCCAGCAGCTTGGCCGCATATGTGACAGGGCCCACTGAAGCTTTCTTT. Translated, it gives CASSLAAYVTGPTEAFF. The rearrangement uses TRBV5-5 and TRBJ1-1, with 7 bases identical to TRBD1. Germline V lookup: CDR1 SGHKS, CDR2 YYEKEE (reference sequence). V dropped 0 bases and J dropped 4; count of bases not matched to a gene: 12. CDR3 length equals 17 residues.

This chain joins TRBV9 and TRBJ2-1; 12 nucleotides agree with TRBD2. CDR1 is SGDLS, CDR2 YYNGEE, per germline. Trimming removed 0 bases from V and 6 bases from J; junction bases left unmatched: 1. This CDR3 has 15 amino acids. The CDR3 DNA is TGTGCCAGCAGCGTAGCACTAGCGGGAGGCAATGAGCAGTTCTTC. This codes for CASSVALAGGNEQFF.

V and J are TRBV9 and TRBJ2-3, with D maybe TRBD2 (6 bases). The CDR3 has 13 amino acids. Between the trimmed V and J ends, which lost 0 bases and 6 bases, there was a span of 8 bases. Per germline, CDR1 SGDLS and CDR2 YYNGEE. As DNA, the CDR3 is TGTGCCAGCAGCGTAGTTGCGGGGGATACGCAGTATTTT. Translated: CASSVVAGDTQYF.

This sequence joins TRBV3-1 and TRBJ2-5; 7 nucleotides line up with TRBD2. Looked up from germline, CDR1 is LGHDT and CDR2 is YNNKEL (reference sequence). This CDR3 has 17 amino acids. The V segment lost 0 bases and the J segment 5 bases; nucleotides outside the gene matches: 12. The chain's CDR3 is CASSQELFGRGGETQYF. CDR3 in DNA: TGTGCCAGCAGCCAAGAACTCTTTGGGCGGGGAGGGGAGACCCAGTACTTC.

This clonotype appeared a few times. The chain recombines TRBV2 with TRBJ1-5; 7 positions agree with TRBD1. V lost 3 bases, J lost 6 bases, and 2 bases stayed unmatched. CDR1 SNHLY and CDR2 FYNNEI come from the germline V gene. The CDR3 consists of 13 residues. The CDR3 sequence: CASSEDRSQPQHF. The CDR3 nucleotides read TGTGCCAGCAGTGAGGACAGGAGTCAGCCCCAGCATTTT.

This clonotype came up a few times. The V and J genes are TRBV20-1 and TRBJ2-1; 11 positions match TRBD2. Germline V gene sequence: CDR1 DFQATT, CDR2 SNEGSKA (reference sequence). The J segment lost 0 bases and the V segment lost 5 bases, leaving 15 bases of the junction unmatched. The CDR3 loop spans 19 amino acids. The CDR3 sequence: CSADPPTGTSGGSYNEQFF. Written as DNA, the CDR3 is TGCAGTGCTGATCCCCCGACAGGGACTAGCGGAGGCTCCTACAATGAGCAGTTCTTC.

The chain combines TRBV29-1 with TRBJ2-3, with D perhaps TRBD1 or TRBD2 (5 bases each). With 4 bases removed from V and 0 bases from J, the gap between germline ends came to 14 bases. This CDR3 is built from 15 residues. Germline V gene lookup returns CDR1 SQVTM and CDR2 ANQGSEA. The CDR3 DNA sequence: TGCAGCGTTGCCGGGACCAAACATAGCACAGATACGCAGTATTTT. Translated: CSVAGTKHSTDTQYF.

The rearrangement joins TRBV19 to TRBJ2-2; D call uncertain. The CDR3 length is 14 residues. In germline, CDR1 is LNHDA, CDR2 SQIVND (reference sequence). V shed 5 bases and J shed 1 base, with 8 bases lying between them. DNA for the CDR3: TGTGCCAGTAGTGCCCGACAGAACACCGGGGAGCTGTTTTTT. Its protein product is CASSARQNTGELFF. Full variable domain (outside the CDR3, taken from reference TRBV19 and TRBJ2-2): DGGITQSPKYLFRKEGQNVTLSCEQNLNHDAMYWYRQDPGQGLRLIYYSQIVNDFQKGDIAEGYSVSREKKESFPLTVTSAQKNPTAFYLCASSARQNTGELFFGEGSRLTVL.

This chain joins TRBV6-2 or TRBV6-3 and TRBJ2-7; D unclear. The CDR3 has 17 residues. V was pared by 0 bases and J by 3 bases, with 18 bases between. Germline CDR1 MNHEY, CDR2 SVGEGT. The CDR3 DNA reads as TGTGCCAGCAGTTACTCCGTTCGGGTCGGCGTTTACTACGAGCAGTACTTC. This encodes CASSYSVRVGVYYEQYF.

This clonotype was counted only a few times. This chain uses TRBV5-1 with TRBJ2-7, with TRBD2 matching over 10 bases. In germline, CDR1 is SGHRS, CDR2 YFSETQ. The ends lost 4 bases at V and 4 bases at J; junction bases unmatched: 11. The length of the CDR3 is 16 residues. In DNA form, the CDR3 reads TGCGCCAGCAGCCCCATATCTAGCGGGGGCCGATACGAGCAGTACTTC. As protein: CASSPISSGGRYEQYF.

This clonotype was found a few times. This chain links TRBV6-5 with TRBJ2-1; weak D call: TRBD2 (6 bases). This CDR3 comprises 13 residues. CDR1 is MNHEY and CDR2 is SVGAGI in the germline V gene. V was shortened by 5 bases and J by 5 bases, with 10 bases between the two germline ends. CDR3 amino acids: CASSTSLDNEQFF. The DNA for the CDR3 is TGTGCCAGCAGTACTAGCTTAGACAATGAGCAGTTCTTC.

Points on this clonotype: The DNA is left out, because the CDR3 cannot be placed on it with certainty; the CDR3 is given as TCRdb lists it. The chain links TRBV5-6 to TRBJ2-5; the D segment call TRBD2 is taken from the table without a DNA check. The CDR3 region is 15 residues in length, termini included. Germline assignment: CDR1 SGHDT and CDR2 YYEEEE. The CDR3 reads CASSFLWTSEETQYF.

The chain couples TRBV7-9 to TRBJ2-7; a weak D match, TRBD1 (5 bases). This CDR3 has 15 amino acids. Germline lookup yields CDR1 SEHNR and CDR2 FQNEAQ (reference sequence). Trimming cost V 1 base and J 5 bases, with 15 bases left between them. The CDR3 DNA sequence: TGTGCCAGCAGCTTAGGGGTCACAGGAAATGACGAGCAGTACTTC. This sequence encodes CASSLGVTGNDEQYF.

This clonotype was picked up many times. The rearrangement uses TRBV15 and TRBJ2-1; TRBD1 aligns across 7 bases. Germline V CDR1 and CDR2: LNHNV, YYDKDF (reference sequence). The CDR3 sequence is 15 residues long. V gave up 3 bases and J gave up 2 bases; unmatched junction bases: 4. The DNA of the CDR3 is TGTGCCACCAGCAGGGCCGGGACAGCCTACAATGAGCAGTTCTTC. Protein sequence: CATSRAGTAYNEQFF.

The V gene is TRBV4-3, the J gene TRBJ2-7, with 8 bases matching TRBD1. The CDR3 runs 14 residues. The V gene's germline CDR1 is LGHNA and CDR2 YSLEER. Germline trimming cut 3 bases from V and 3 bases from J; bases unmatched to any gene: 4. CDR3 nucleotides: TGCGCCAGCAGCCAGAGGGACAGGATCTACGAGCAGTACTTC. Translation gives CASSQRDRIYEQYF.

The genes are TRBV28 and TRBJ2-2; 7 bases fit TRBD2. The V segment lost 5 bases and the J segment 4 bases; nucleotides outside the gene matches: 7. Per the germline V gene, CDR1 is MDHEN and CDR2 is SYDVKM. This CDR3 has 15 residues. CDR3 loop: CASSTRGEGTGELFF. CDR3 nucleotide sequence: TGTGCCAGCAGTACCCGAGGGGAGGGCACCGGGGAGCTGTTTTTT.

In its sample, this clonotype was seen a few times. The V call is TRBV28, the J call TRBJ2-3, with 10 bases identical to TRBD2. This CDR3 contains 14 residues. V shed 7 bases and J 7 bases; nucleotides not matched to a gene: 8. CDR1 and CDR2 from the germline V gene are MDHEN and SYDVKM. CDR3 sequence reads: CASTPGLAVHTQYF. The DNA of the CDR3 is TGTGCCAGCACCCCAGGACTAGCGGTCCATACGCAGTATTTT.

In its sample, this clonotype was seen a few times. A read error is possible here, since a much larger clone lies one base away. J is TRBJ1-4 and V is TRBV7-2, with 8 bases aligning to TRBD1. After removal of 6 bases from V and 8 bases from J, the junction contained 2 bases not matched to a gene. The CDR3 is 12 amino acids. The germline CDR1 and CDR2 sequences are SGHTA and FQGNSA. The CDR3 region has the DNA TGTGCCAGCAGGACAGGGGAAGAAAAACTGTTTTTT. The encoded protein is CASRTGEEKLFF. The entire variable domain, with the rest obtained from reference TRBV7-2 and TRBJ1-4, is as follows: GAGVSQSPSNKVTEKGKDVELRCDPISGHTALYWYRQSLGQGLEFLIYFQGNSAPDKSGLPSDRFSAERTGGSVSTLTIQRTQQEDSAVYLCASRTGEEKLFFGSGTQLSVL.

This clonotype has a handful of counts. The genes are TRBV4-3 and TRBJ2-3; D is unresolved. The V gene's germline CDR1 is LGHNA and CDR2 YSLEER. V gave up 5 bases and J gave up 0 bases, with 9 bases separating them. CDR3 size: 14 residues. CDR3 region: CASSDDPSTDTQYF. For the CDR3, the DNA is TGCGCCAGCAGCGACGATCCGAGCACAGATACGCAGTATTTT.